A single sample is the source of the 20 T cell receptor beta chains below, sequenced in a study of CD8 T cells in Susac syndrome. An input of about 0.5 to 1 ug of RNA was subjected to reverse transcription using random hexamers. TCRdb re-called the immunoSEQ multiplex PCR reads with MiXCR, one entry per CDR3 protein. Of about 150,000 distinct CDR3 sequences listed, around 95% are singletons. Sample: CD8+ T cells from PBMCs. These receptors all stem from a human donor with multiple sclerosis.

The V gene is TRBV29-1, the J gene TRBJ1-1; D is unclear. CDR1 and CDR2 (germline): SQVTM, ANQGSEA. The CDR3 contains 11 residues. The ends were cut back, 7 bases at V and 1 base at J, with 7 bases in the middle. In DNA, the CDR3 is TGCAGCGGAACACAGAACACTGAAGCTTTCTTT. This codes for CSGTQNTEAFF.

This clonotype was counted a single time. This rearrangement joins TRBV11-2 to TRBJ2-1, with D hard to call. Germline CDR1 and CDR2: SGHAT and FQNNGV. This CDR3 region has 11 residues. The germline V and J ends were trimmed by 5 bases and 6 bases, with 5 bases remaining between them. As DNA, the CDR3 is TGTGCCAGCAGCGCCACCAATGAGCAGTTCTTC. It codes for CASSATNEQFF.

This chain links TRBV27 with TRBJ1-5; a possible D gene is TRBD1 (5 bases). Per germline, CDR1 MNHEY and CDR2 SMNVEV (reference sequence). This CDR3 has 14 amino acids. With 1 base removed from V and 6 bases from J, the gap between germline ends came to 10 bases. This CDR3 reads CASSLWGGGQPQHF. Here the CDR3 DNA reads TGTGCCAGCAGTTTATGGGGCGGGGGTCAGCCCCAGCATTTT.

This clonotype has just one count. The J gene is TRBJ2-1, the V gene TRBV30, with D hard to call. Trimming removed 3 bases from V and 9 bases from J, with 6 bases in between. Germline V gene sequence: CDR1 GTSNPN, CDR2 SVGIG (reference sequence). This CDR3 has 10 amino acids. CDR3 sequence reads: CAWRRGEQFF. The CDR3 DNA is TGTGCCTGGAGAAGAGGTGAGCAGTTCTTC.

This chain links TRBV19 with TRBJ1-5; D not certain. Trimming shortened V by 2 bases and J by 1 base, and 9 bases separated the two germline ends. The germline gives CDR1 LNHDA, CDR2 SQIVND (reference sequence). The CDR3 runs to 15 residues. The DNA of the CDR3 is TGTGCCAGTAGTATACGTTGGAGCAGCAATCAGCCCCAGCATTTT. Protein product: CASSIRWSSNQPQHF.

This chain links TRBV12-3 or TRBV12-4 with TRBJ2-3; weak D call: TRBD2 (7 bases). CDR3 length: 11 residues. V was pared by 8 bases and J by 7 bases, with 10 bases between. For the CDR3, the DNA is TGTGCCAGCGGGGGGGCGTATACGCAGTATTTT. It yields the protein CASGGAYTQYF.

The J gene is TRBJ2-4, the V gene TRBV9; D may be TRBD1 (5 bases). The V gene's germline CDR1 is SGDLS and CDR2 YYNGEE. V lost 0 bases, J lost 9 bases, and 13 bases lay in between. CDR3 length: 14 amino acids. The CDR3 protein is CASSVGGDGTIQYF. CDR3 in DNA: TGTGCCAGCAGCGTAGGGGGCGATGGTACCATTCAGTACTTC. Supplemented by reference TRBV9 and TRBJ2-4, the full variable domain reads DSGVTQTPKHLITATGQRVTLRCSPRSGDLSVYWYQQSLDQGLQFLIQYYNGEERAKGNILERFSAQQFPDLHSELNLSSLELGDSALYFCASSVGGDGTIQYFGAGTRLSVL.

The V and J genes are TRBV23-1 and TRBJ2-4; no definite D call. TRBV23-1 is designated an ORF whose function remains uncertain. CDR3 length: 10 residues. The ends were cut back, 2 bases at V and 7 bases at J, with 0 bases in the middle. For the CDR3, the DNA is TGCGCCAGCAGTCAAAACATTCAGTACTTC. This translates into CASSQNIQYF.

CDR3 sequence (DNA): TGTGCCAGCAGCCCTCCGAGCGGGCACGAGCAGTACTTC. Encoded protein: CASSPPSGHEQYF. The V call is TRBV5-6, the J call TRBJ2-7; TRBD2 might be the D (6 bases). The CDR3 contains 13 residues. V was cut by 4 bases and J by 5 bases, with 13 bases left in between. Looked up from germline, CDR1 is SGHDT and CDR2 is YYEEEE.

The chain employs TRBV5-1 and TRBJ1-6, with TRBD1 as a possible D gene (5 bases). Germline V gene data show CDR1 as SGHRS and CDR2 as YFSETQ. Between the trimmed V and J ends, which lost 0 bases and 7 bases, there was a span of 11 bases. CDR3 size: 15 residues. The CDR3 sequence: CASSLEGTTNSPLHF. The CDR3 DNA is TGCGCCAGCAGCTTGGAAGGGACTACAAATTCACCCCTCCACTTT.

This chain links TRBV6-1 with TRBJ2-7; D is uncertain. V lost 3 bases to trimming and J lost 5 bases, with 20 bases between them. Germline values: CDR1 MNHNS, CDR2 SASEGT. The CDR3 is made up of 16 amino acids. The CDR3 protein is CASSDFLALGIDEQYF. The CDR3 nucleotides are TGTGCCAGCAGTGATTTTTTGGCCCTAGGGATCGACGAGCAGTACTTC.

The chain couples TRBV7-9 to TRBJ2-5, with TRBD1 matching 8 bases. This CDR3 region has 17 residues. Germline loops: CDR1 SEHNR, CDR2 FQNEAQ (reference sequence). V was pared by 6 bases and J by 2 bases, with 14 bases of the junction left unmatched. DNA for the CDR3: TGTGCCAGCAGTTCCCTTCGTCCGGGACAGGAGCAAGAGACCCAGTACTTC. Its protein product is CASSSLRPGQEQETQYF.

The genes are TRBV20-1 and TRBJ1-6; tentatively, D is TRBD1 (5 bases). This CDR3 has 17 residues. The V end was cut by 1 base, the J end by 0 bases, with 13 bases between. Germline CDR1 and CDR2: DFQATT and SNEGSKA (reference sequence). This CDR3 reads CSARADKSSSYNSPLHF. The CDR3 nucleotides read TGCAGTGCTAGAGCGGACAAGTCGAGCTCCTATAATTCACCCCTCCACTTT.

V gene TRBV18 combines with J gene TRBJ1-2, with unresolved D. This CDR3 has 16 residues. Germline V gene data show CDR1 as KGHSH and CDR2 as LQKENI. V lost 1 base, J lost 4 bases, and 16 bases lay in between. The CDR3 loop reads CASSPQNGENFYGYTF. CDR3 nucleotide sequence: TGTGCCAGCTCACCACAAAATGGCGAGAACTTCTATGGCTACACCTTC.

The chain recombines TRBV2 with TRBJ2-1, with D perhaps assigned TRBD1 or TRBD2 (6 bases each). Germline values: CDR1 SNHLY, CDR2 FYNNEI. The CDR3 runs 15 residues. Trimming pared 7 bases from V and 0 bases from J, leaving 13 bases between. CDR3 DNA sequence: TGTGCCAGCAAGGGGGGAGTTAACTCCTACAATGAGCAGTTCTTC. This translates into CASKGGVNSYNEQFF.

The V gene is TRBV20-1, the J gene TRBJ1-5; 8 bases fit TRBD1. J gave up 5 bases and V 3 bases, and 9 bases lay outside the gene matches. Germline lookup yields CDR1 DFQATT and CDR2 SNEGSKA (reference sequence). The CDR3 covers 15 residues. CDR3 in amino acids: CSASVYRGSDQPQHF. The CDR3 coding sequence is TGCAGTGCTAGTGTCTACAGGGGGAGCGATCAGCCCCAGCATTTT.

The V gene is TRBV3-1, the J gene TRBJ1-2, with TRBD1 identical over 9 bases. J gave up 6 bases and V 1 base, and 6 bases lay outside the gene matches. CDR1 and CDR2 from the germline V gene are LGHDT and YNNKEL (reference sequence). The CDR3 loop spans 15 amino acids. CDR3 nucleotide sequence: TGTGCCAGCAGCCAAGGTGTTTGGGACAGGGATGGCTACACCTTC. As protein: CASSQGVWDRDGYTF. Full variable domain (remainder filled in from reference TRBV3-1 and TRBJ1-2): DTAVSQTPKYLVTQMGNDKSIKCEQNLGHDTMYWYKQDSKKFLKIMFSYNNKELIINETVPNRFSPKSPDKAHLNLHINSLELGDSAVYFCASSQGVWDRDGYTFGSGTRLTVV.

The chain joins TRBV12-3 or TRBV12-4 to TRBJ2-1; maybe TRBD2 (5 bases). V shed 3 bases and J shed 6 bases, with 12 bases lying between them. This CDR3 has 14 amino acids. CDR3 sequence reads: CASSFIGVGNEQFF. CDR3 DNA sequence: TGTGCCAGCAGTTTTATCGGGGTGGGCAATGAGCAGTTCTTC.

The rearrangement links TRBV2 to TRBJ1-6, with D perhaps matching TRBD1 (5 bases). Germline V gene lookup returns CDR1 SNHLY and CDR2 FYNNEI. This CDR3 region has 15 residues. V was clipped by 7 bases and J by 5 bases, with 15 bases between them. The CDR3 nucleotides are TGTGCCAGCAAAGCCGGGACGGGGGATAATTCACCCCTCCACTTT. Translation gives CASKAGTGDNSPLHF. The full variable domain, rest sourced from reference TRBV2 and TRBJ1-6, is EPEVTQTPSHQVTQMGQEVILRCVPISNHLYFYWYRQILGQKVEFLVSFYNNEISEKSEIFDDQFSVERPDGSNFTLKIRSTKLEDSAMYFCASKAGTGDNSPLHFGNGTRLTVT.

The chain couples TRBV27 to TRBJ1-6, with TRBD1 identical over 7 bases. The V segment lost 5 bases and the J segment 8 bases; nucleotides outside the gene matches: 6. The CDR3 extends over 14 amino acids. The V gene's germline CDR1 is MNHEY and CDR2 SMNVEV (reference sequence). DNA of the CDR3: TGTGCCAGCAGTCATGACAGGGTGGATTCACCCCTCCACTTT. It specifies CASSHDRVDSPLHF.